The rows below give T cell receptor beta chains drawn from one sample of a study of cytomegalovirus exposure and HLA in healthy donors. Clones were read by immunoSEQ multiplex PCR, and TCRdb kept only the in-frame ones, dropping some. The sample yields approximately 98,000 clones, about 85% seen once. Sequencing was carried out using PBMCs. The receptors come from a woman aged 18-29 years in good health and CMV-seronegative. Each CDR3 is given with its conserved first and last residue. D genes are given only for firm matches. Size is stated for part of the rows, as once, few or many counts, or as a class when the clone is expanded.

cdr3_aa: CSVGASGDYEQFF; clone_size: -; cdr3_length: 13; v_call: TRBV29-1; j_call: TRBJ2-1; d_call: TRBD2
cdr3_aa: CASGSKRGEQFF; clone_size: -; cdr3_length: 12; v_call: TRBV7-9; j_call: TRBJ2-1; d_call: TRBD2
cdr3_aa: CASSYLAGGGTDTQYF; clone_size: -; cdr3_length: 16; v_call: TRBV6-5; j_call: TRBJ2-3; d_call: TRBD2
cdr3_aa: CASSRAGTDSYEQYF; clone_size: -; cdr3_length: 15; v_call: TRBV4-1; j_call: TRBJ2-7; d_call: TRBD1
cdr3_aa: CASSSPGTGGYEQYF; clone_size: -; cdr3_length: 15; v_call: TRBV28; j_call: TRBJ2-7; d_call: TRBD1
cdr3_aa: CASSVESSGNTIYF; clone_size: -; cdr3_length: 14; v_call: TRBV9; j_call: TRBJ1-3; d_call: -
cdr3_aa: CASSLTTGGISPLHF; clone_size: few; cdr3_length: 15; v_call: TRBV7-3; j_call: TRBJ1-6; d_call: TRBD1
cdr3_aa: CASSFQGTEAFF; clone_size: -; cdr3_length: 12; v_call: TRBV5-1; j_call: TRBJ1-1; d_call: -
cdr3_aa: CASSPWTGFSPLHF; clone_size: -; cdr3_length: 14; v_call: TRBV7-9; j_call: TRBJ1-6; d_call: TRBD1
cdr3_aa: CASSTIPRGGELFF; clone_size: -; cdr3_length: 14; v_call: TRBV10-1; j_call: TRBJ2-2; d_call: -
cdr3_aa: CASSAQILNTDYGYTF; clone_size: -; cdr3_length: 16; v_call: TRBV18; j_call: TRBJ1-2; d_call: -
cdr3_aa: CASSPNRQSSYEQYF; clone_size: few; cdr3_length: 15; v_call: TRBV18; j_call: TRBJ2-7; d_call: -
cdr3_aa: CASSPSQGTFTF; clone_size: -; cdr3_length: 12; v_call: TRBV27; j_call: TRBJ1-2; d_call: -
cdr3_aa: CSVHTSGGDYEQYF; clone_size: -; cdr3_length: 14; v_call: TRBV29-1; j_call: TRBJ2-7; d_call: TRBD2
cdr3_aa: CASSYSSGGASREQYF; clone_size: -; cdr3_length: 16; v_call: TRBV6-5; j_call: TRBJ2-7; d_call: TRBD2
cdr3_aa: CASSPRGQSYTEAFF; clone_size: -; cdr3_length: 15; v_call: TRBV5-4; j_call: TRBJ1-1; d_call: TRBD1
cdr3_aa: CASSFDTRNTEAFF; clone_size: -; cdr3_length: 14; v_call: TRBV5-1; j_call: TRBJ1-1; d_call: -
cdr3_aa: CASSQNYLTGSYEQYF; clone_size: -; cdr3_length: 16; v_call: TRBV27; j_call: TRBJ2-7; d_call: -
cdr3_aa: CASSSGGHQGEQFF; clone_size: -; cdr3_length: 14; v_call: TRBV11-2; j_call: TRBJ2-1; d_call: TRBD2
cdr3_aa: CASSRDSQYGYTF; clone_size: -; cdr3_length: 13; v_call: TRBV5-1; j_call: TRBJ1-2; d_call: TRBD1
cdr3_aa: CAISESGPDTTYEQYF; clone_size: -; cdr3_length: 16; v_call: TRBV10-3; j_call: TRBJ2-7; d_call: -
cdr3_aa: CASKASGGYTGELFF; clone_size: -; cdr3_length: 15; v_call: TRBV2; j_call: TRBJ2-2; d_call: TRBD2
cdr3_aa: CASSALGGSNSPLHF; clone_size: -; cdr3_length: 15; v_call: TRBV9; j_call: TRBJ1-6; d_call: -
cdr3_aa: CASSSAEQGPGETQYF; clone_size: -; cdr3_length: 16; v_call: TRBV5-1; j_call: TRBJ2-5; d_call: -
cdr3_aa: CAISEASRKGGGTEAFF; clone_size: few; cdr3_length: 17; v_call: TRBV10-3; j_call: TRBJ1-1; d_call: -
cdr3_aa: CAISESPSSLATTDTQYF; clone_size: -; cdr3_length: 18; v_call: TRBV10-3; j_call: TRBJ2-3; d_call: -
cdr3_aa: CASRPQGARDGYTF; clone_size: -; cdr3_length: 14; v_call: TRBV28; j_call: TRBJ1-2; d_call: TRBD1
cdr3_aa: CSVKVSSYEQYF; clone_size: once; cdr3_length: 12; v_call: TRBV29-1; j_call: TRBJ2-7; d_call: -
cdr3_aa: CASTKGERGSTDTQYF; clone_size: -; cdr3_length: 16; v_call: TRBV25-1; j_call: TRBJ2-3; d_call: -
cdr3_aa: CASSGSGTGRAEQYF; clone_size: -; cdr3_length: 15; v_call: TRBV6-5; j_call: TRBJ2-7; d_call: TRBD1
cdr3_aa: CAWGQGSGGYTF; clone_size: -; cdr3_length: 12; v_call: TRBV30; j_call: TRBJ1-2; d_call: TRBD1
cdr3_aa: CAISGTGGNEKLFF; clone_size: -; cdr3_length: 14; v_call: TRBV10-3; j_call: TRBJ1-4; d_call: TRBD1
cdr3_aa: CASSLEATSTDTQYF; clone_size: -; cdr3_length: 15; v_call: TRBV5-1; j_call: TRBJ2-3; d_call: -
cdr3_aa: CASSPETGQVFSGANVLTF; clone_size: -; cdr3_length: 19; v_call: TRBV4-1; j_call: TRBJ2-6; d_call: TRBD1
cdr3_aa: CASSLGLAGPHEQYF; clone_size: -; cdr3_length: 15; v_call: TRBV5-1; j_call: TRBJ2-7; d_call: TRBD2
cdr3_aa: CASSLSGGPTDTQYF; clone_size: -; cdr3_length: 15; v_call: TRBV7-6; j_call: TRBJ2-3; d_call: TRBD2
cdr3_aa: CASSEAVGQTNYGYTF; clone_size: -; cdr3_length: 16; v_call: TRBV6-1; j_call: TRBJ1-2; d_call: TRBD1
cdr3_aa: CASSVTGRREQYF; clone_size: -; cdr3_length: 13; v_call: TRBV5-4; j_call: TRBJ2-7; d_call: -
cdr3_aa: CASPDTKRGYTF; clone_size: -; cdr3_length: 12; v_call: TRBV2; j_call: TRBJ1-2; d_call: -
cdr3_aa: CASSVDGWQETQYF; clone_size: -; cdr3_length: 14; v_call: TRBV9; j_call: TRBJ2-5; d_call: -
cdr3_aa: CASSWGGGSYEQYF; clone_size: -; cdr3_length: 14; v_call: TRBV6-1; j_call: TRBJ2-7; d_call: -
cdr3_aa: CASSLYLGGAYNEQFF; clone_size: -; cdr3_length: 16; v_call: TRBV5-1; j_call: TRBJ2-1; d_call: -
cdr3_aa: CAFRDYTDTQYF; clone_size: -; cdr3_length: 12; v_call: TRBV30; j_call: TRBJ2-3; d_call: TRBD2
cdr3_aa: CASSRGLAKNIQYF; clone_size: few; cdr3_length: 14; v_call: TRBV28; j_call: TRBJ2-4; d_call: TRBD1
cdr3_aa: CASSLGEQGRSYEQYF; clone_size: -; cdr3_length: 16; v_call: TRBV5-1; j_call: TRBJ2-7; d_call: -
cdr3_aa: CASSTTLGGGYNEQFF; clone_size: -; cdr3_length: 16; v_call: TRBV18; j_call: TRBJ2-1; d_call: TRBD2
cdr3_aa: CASPSGQGVNEQYF; clone_size: -; cdr3_length: 14; v_call: TRBV19; j_call: TRBJ2-7; d_call: TRBD1
cdr3_aa: CASRPTGQKGNEQYF; clone_size: -; cdr3_length: 15; v_call: TRBV7-8; j_call: TRBJ2-7; d_call: -
cdr3_aa: CASSSRQESSYNSPLHF; clone_size: -; cdr3_length: 17; v_call: TRBV7-6; j_call: TRBJ1-6; d_call: -
cdr3_aa: CASSQVQDNSPLHF; clone_size: -; cdr3_length: 14; v_call: TRBV4-1; j_call: TRBJ1-6; d_call: -
cdr3_aa: CAWSVLTGGTEAFF; clone_size: -; cdr3_length: 14; v_call: TRBV30; j_call: TRBJ1-1; d_call: TRBD1
cdr3_aa: CASSLGGRGTDTQYF; clone_size: -; cdr3_length: 15; v_call: TRBV5-1; j_call: TRBJ2-3; d_call: -
cdr3_aa: CASSQENRPNEQFF; clone_size: -; cdr3_length: 14; v_call: TRBV2; j_call: TRBJ2-1; d_call: -
cdr3_aa: CSVVYGTTNNYGYTF; clone_size: -; cdr3_length: 15; v_call: TRBV29-1; j_call: TRBJ1-2; d_call: -
cdr3_aa: CASRSEGGYGYTF; clone_size: once; cdr3_length: 13; v_call: TRBV11-2; j_call: TRBJ1-2; d_call: -
cdr3_aa: CASSRDRSDQPQHF; clone_size: -; cdr3_length: 14; v_call: TRBV19; j_call: TRBJ1-5; d_call: TRBD1
cdr3_aa: CASRLAGGTDTQYF; clone_size: -; cdr3_length: 14; v_call: TRBV11-3; j_call: TRBJ2-3; d_call: TRBD2
cdr3_aa: CASSGLAGGGDTQYF; clone_size: -; cdr3_length: 15; v_call: TRBV2; j_call: TRBJ2-3; d_call: TRBD2
cdr3_aa: CASSLLAGDSYEQYF; clone_size: -; cdr3_length: 15; v_call: TRBV5-1; j_call: TRBJ2-7; d_call: TRBD2
cdr3_aa: CSETSLDTQYF; clone_size: -; cdr3_length: 11; v_call: TRBV29-1; j_call: TRBJ2-3; d_call: -